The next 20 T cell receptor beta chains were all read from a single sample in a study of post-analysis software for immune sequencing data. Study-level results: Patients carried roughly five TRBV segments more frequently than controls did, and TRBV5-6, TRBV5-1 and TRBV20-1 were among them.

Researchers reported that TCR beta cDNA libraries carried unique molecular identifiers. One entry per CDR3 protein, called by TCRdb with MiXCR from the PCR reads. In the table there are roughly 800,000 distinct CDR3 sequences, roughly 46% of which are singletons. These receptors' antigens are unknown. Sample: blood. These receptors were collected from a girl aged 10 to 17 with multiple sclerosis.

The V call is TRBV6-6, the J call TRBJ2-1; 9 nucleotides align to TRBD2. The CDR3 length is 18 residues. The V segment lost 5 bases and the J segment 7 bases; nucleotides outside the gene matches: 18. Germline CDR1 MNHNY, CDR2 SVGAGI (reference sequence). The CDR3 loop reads CASSQYLTLAGLRNEQFF. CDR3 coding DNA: TGTGCCAGCAGTCAATACCTCACCCTAGCGGGACTCAGAAATGAGCAGTTCTTC.

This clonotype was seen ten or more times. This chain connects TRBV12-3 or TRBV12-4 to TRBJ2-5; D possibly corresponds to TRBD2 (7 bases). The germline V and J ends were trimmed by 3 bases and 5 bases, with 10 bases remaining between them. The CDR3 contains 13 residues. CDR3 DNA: TGTGCCAGCAGTTTTGGGGGGGCTGAGACCCAGTACTTC. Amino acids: CASSFGGAETQYF.

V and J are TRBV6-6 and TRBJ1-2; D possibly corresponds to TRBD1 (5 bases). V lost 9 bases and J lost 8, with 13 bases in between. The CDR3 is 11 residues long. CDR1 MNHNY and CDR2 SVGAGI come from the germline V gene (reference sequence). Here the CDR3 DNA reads TGTGCCAGTCTCGGAGGGGTCGGCTACACCTTC. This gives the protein CASLGGVGYTF.

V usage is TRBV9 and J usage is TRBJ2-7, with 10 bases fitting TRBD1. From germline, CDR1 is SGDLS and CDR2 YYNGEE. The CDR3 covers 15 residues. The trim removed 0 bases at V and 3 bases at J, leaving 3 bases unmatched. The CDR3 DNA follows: TGTGCCAGCAGCGTAGCCGGGACAGGGGACTACGAGCAGTACTTC. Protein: CASSVAGTGDYEQYF.

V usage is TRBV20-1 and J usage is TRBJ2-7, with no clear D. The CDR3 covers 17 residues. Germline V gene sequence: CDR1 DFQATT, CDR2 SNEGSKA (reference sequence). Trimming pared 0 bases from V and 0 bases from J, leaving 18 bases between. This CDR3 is CSARDGWAVLTSYEQYF. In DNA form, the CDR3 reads TGCAGTGCTAGAGATGGATGGGCCGTCCTCACCTCCTACGAGCAGTACTTC.

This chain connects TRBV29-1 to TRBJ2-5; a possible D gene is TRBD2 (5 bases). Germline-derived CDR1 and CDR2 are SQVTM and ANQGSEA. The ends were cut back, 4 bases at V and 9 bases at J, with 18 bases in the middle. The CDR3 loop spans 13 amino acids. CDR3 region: CSVAPGGLGAQYF. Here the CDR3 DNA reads TGCAGCGTTGCCCCCGGCGGACTTGGGGCCCAGTACTTC.

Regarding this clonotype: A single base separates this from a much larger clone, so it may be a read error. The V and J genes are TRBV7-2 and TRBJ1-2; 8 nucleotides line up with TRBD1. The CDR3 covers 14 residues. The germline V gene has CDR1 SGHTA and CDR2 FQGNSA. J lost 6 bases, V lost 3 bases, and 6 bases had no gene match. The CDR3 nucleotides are TGTGCCAGCAGCTTGACAGGGGAGGACGATGGCTACACCTTC. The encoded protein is CASSLTGEDDGYTF.

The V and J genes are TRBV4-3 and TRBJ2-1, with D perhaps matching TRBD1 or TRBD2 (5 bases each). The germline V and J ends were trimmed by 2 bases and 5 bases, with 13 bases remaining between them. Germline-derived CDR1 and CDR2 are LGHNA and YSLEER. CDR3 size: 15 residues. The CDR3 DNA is TGCGCCAGCAGCCAACCGGGACCGGGGAACAATGAGCAGTTCTTC. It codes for CASSQPGPGNNEQFF.

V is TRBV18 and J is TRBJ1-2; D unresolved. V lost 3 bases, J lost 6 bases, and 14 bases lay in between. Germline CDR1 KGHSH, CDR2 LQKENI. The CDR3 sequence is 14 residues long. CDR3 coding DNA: TGTGCCAGCTCACCGAACCCCAATATGGATGGCTACACCTTC. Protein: CASSPNPNMDGYTF.

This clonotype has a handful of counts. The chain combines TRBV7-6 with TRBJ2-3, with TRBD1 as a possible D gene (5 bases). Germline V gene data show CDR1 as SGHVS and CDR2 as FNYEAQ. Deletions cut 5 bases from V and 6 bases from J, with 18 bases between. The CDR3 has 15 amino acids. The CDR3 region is CASSQQGPRTDTQYF. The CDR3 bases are TGTGCCAGCAGCCAGCAGGGCCCCCGGACCGATACGCAGTATTTT.

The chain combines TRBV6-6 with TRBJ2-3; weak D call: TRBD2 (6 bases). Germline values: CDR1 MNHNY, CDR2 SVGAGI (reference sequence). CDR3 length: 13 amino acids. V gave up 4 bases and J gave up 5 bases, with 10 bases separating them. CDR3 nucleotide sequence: TGTGCCAGCAGTTCCCCGGGGGAAGATACGCAGTATTTT. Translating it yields CASSSPGEDTQYF.

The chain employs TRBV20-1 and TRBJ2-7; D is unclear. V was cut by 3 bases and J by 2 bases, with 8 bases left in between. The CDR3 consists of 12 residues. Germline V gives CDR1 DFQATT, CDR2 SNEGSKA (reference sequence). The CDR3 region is CSASRLPYEQYF. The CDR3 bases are TGCAGTGCTAGTAGACTTCCCTACGAGCAGTACTTC.

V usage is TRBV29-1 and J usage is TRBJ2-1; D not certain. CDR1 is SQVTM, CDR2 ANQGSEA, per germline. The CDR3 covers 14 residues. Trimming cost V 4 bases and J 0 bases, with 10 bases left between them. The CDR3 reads CSVVFPSSYNEQFF. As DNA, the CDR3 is TGCAGCGTTGTTTTCCCTAGCTCCTACAATGAGCAGTTCTTC.

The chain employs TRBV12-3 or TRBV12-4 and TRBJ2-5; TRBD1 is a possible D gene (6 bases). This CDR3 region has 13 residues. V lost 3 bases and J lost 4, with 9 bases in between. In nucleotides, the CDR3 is TGTGCCAGCAGTTTGGGGGCTTTAGAGACCCAGTACTTC. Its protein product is CASSLGALETQYF.

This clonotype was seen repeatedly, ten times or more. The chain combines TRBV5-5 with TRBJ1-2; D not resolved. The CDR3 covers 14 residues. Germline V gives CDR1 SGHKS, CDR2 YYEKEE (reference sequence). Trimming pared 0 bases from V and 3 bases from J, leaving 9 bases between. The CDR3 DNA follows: TGTGCCAGCAGCTTGGGCGGAGGGCACTATGGCTACACCTTC. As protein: CASSLGGGHYGYTF.

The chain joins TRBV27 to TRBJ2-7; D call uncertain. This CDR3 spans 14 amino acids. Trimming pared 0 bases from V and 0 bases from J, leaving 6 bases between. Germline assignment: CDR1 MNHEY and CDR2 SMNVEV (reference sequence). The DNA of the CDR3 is TGTGCCAGCAGTTTATCGTACAACTCCTACGAGCAGTACTTC. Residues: CASSLSYNSYEQYF.

The CDR3 protein is CASSLPGQGGTGDTQYF. In DNA, the CDR3 is TGTGCCAGCAGCCTGCCGGGACAGGGGGGTACTGGGGATACGCAGTATTTT. The chain links TRBV5-5 to TRBJ2-3; 11 bases are shared with TRBD1. Unmatched junction bases numbered 13, after V lost 4 bases and J lost 6 bases. Germline assignment: CDR1 SGHKS and CDR2 YYEKEE (reference sequence). CDR3 length: 17 residues.

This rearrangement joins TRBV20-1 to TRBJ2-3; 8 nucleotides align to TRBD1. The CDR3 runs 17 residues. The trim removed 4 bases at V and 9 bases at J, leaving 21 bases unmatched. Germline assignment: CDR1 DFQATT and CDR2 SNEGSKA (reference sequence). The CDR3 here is CSAIDRGWGVPTETQYF. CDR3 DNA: TGCAGTGCTATAGACAGGGGTTGGGGAGTGCCCACGGAGACGCAGTATTTT.

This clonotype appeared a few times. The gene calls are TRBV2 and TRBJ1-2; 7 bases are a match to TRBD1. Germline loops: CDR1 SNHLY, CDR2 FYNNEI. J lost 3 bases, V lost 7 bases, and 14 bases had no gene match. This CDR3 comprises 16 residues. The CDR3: CASKASRQGGDYGYTF. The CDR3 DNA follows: TGTGCCAGCAAAGCGAGTCGACAGGGTGGGGACTATGGCTACACCTTC.

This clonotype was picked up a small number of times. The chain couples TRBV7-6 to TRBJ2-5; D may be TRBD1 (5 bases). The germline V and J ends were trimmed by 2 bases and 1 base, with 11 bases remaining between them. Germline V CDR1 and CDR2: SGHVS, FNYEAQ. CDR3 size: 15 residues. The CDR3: CASSLPPGIQETQYF. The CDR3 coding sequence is TGTGCCAGCAGCTTACCCCCAGGGATCCAAGAGACCCAGTACTTC.